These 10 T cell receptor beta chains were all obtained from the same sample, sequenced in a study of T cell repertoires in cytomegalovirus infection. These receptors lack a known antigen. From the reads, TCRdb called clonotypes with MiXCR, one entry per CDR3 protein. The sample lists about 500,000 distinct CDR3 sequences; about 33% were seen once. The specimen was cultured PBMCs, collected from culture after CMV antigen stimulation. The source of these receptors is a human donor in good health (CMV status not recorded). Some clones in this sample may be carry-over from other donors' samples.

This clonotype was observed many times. CDR3 loop: CASSLAANDEQFF. CDR3 nucleotide sequence: TGTGCCAGCAGCTTAGCTGCTAACGATGAGCAGTTCTTC. The rearrangement joins TRBV7-2 to TRBJ2-1, with D uncertain. V lost 0 bases and J lost 8, with 8 bases in between. Germline V gene sequence: CDR1 SGHTA, CDR2 FQGNSA. The CDR3 covers 13 residues. Looking up the rest from reference TRBV7-2 and TRBJ2-1 gives the full variable domain: GAGVSQSPSNKVTEKGKDVELRCDPISGHTALYWYRQSLGQGLEFLIYFQGNSAPDKSGLPSDRFSAERTGGSVSTLTIQRTQQEDSAVYLCASSLAANDEQFFGPGTRLTVL.

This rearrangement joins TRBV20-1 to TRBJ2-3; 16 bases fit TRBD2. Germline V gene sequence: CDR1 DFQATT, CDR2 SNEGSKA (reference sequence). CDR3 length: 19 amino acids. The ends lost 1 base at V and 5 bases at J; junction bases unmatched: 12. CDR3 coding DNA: TGCAGTGCTAGAGGTGCTCCGGGACTAGCGGGAGGGCCTGGAGATACGCAGTATTTT. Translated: CSARGAPGLAGGPGDTQYF.

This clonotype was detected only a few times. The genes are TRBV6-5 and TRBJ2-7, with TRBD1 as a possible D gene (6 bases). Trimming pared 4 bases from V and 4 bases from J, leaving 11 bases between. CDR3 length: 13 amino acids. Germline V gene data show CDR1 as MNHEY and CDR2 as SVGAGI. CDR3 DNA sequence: TGTGCCAGCAGTTTTACAGGGAAGTACGAGCAGTACTTC. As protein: CASSFTGKYEQYF.

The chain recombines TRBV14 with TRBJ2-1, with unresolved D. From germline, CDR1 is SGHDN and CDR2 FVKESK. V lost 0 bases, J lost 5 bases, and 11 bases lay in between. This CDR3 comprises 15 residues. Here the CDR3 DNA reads TGTGCCAGCAGCCAAGATTTTCTCCCGGACAATGAGCAGTTCTTC. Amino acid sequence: CASSQDFLPDNEQFF. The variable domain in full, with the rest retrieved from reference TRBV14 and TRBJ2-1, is EAGVTQFPSHSVIEKGQTVTLRCDPISGHDNLYWYRRVMGKEIKFLLHFVKESKQDESGMPNNRFLAERTGGTYSTLKVQPAELEDSGVYFCASSQDFLPDNEQFFGPGTRLTVL.

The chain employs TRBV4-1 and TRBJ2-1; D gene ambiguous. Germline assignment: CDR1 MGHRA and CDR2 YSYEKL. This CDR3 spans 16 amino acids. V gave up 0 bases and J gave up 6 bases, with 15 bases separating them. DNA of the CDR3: TGCGCCAGCAGCCAAGACCCCGTGGGAACGATCAATGAGCAGTTCTTC. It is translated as CASSQDPVGTINEQFF.

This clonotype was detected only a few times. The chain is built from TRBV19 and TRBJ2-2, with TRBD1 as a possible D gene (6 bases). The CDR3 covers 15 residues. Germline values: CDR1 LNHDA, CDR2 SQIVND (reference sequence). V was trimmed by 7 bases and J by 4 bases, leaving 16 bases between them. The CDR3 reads CASTKTRGSTGELFF. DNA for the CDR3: TGTGCCAGTACCAAAACGAGGGGGAGCACCGGGGAGCTGTTTTTT. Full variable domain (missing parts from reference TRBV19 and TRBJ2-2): DGGITQSPKYLFRKEGQNVTLSCEQNLNHDAMYWYRQDPGQGLRLIYYSQIVNDFQKGDIAEGYSVSREKKESFPLTVTSAQKNPTAFYLCASTKTRGSTGELFFGEGSRLTVL.

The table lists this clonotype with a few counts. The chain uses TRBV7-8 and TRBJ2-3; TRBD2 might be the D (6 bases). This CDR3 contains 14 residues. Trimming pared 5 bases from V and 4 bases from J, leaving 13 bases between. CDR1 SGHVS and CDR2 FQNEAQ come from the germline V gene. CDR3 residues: CASSGAGPSDTQYF. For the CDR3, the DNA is TGTGCCAGCAGCGGGGCGGGACCATCAGATACGCAGTATTTT.

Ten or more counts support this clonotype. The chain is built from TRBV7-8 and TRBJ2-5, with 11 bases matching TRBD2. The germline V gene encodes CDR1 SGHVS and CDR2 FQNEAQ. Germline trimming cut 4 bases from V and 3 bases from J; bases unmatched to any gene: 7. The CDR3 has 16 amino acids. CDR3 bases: TGTGCCAGCAGCTCTCTTAGCGGGAGGGTGGAAGAGACCCAGTACTTC. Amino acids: CASSSLSGRVEETQYF.

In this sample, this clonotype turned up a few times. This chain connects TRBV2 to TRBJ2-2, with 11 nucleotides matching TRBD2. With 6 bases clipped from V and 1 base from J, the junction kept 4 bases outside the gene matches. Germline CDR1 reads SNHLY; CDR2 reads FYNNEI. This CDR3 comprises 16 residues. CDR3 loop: CASRNLAGGNTGELFF. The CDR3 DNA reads TGTGCCAGCAGAAATCTAGCGGGAGGGAACACCGGGGAGCTGTTTTTT. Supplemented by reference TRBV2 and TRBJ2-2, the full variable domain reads EPEVTQTPSHQVTQMGQEVILRCVPISNHLYFYWYRQILGQKVEFLVSFYNNEISEKSEIFDDQFSVERPDGSNFTLKIRSTKLEDSAMYFCASRNLAGGNTGELFFGEGSRLTVL.

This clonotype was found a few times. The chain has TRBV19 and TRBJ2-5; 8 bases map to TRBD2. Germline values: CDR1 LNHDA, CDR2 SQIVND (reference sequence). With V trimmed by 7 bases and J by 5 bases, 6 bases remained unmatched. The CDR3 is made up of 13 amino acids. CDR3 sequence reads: CASTAGGGETQYF. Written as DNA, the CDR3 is TGTGCCAGTACGGCGGGAGGAGGTGAGACCCAGTACTTC.